This entry lists 22 T cell receptor beta chains sequenced from one sample in a study of blood T cells in healthy people across ages. Then a second PCR, running roughly 6 to 12 cycles, was carried out with a sample-barcoded 5' primer and a J-beta primer mix. TCRdb redid the calling of the 5' RACE reads with MiXCR, one entry per CDR3 protein. Of about 640,000 distinct CDR3 sequences listed, around 38% are singletons. Sequencing was done on a sample of blood. The receptors come from an elderly man in good health.

This sequence joins TRBV20-1 and TRBJ2-5, with 7 bases lining up with TRBD1. Losses at the gene ends were 4 bases for V and 1 base for J; bases not matched to a gene: 3. Germline V gene lookup returns CDR1 DFQATT and CDR2 SNEGSKA (reference sequence). The CDR3 has 13 amino acids. CDR3 DNA: TGCAGTGCTACAAGACAGGGCCAAGAGACCCAGTACTTC. Translation gives CSATRQGQETQYF.

This clonotype turned up a few times. The chain links TRBV7-2 to TRBJ2-5; 13 nucleotides match TRBD2. The CDR3 has 14 amino acids. J lost 7 bases, V lost 5 bases, and 4 bases had no gene match. In germline, CDR1 is SGHTA, CDR2 FQGNSA. The CDR3 DNA reads as TGTGCCAGCAGCCGGACTAGCGGGAGTGGGACCCAGTACTTC. Its protein is CASSRTSGSGTQYF.

The chain links TRBV6-6 to TRBJ2-5; D possibly corresponds to TRBD2 (5 bases). The ends were cut back, 3 bases at V and 12 bases at J, with 11 bases in the middle. CDR1 and CDR2 (germline): MNHNY, SVGAGI (reference sequence). The CDR3 length is 11 residues. Here the CDR3 DNA reads TGTGCCAGCAGTTATAACGCCGGGGAGTACTTC. This translates into CASSYNAGEYF.

This clonotype has ten or more counts. CDR3 in DNA: TGTGCCATCAGATCCCCGGGACAGGGGGCCTACGAGCAGTACTTC. It encodes CAIRSPGQGAYEQYF. The chain has TRBV10-3 and TRBJ2-7, with 11 nucleotides matching TRBD1. This CDR3 comprises 15 residues. Germline trimming cut 6 bases from V and 2 bases from J; bases unmatched to any gene: 6. Per the germline V gene, CDR1 is ENHRY and CDR2 is SYGVKD.

This clonotype has more than one count but fewer than ten. V is TRBV25-1 and J is TRBJ1-2; D unresolved. Germline CDR1 and CDR2: MGHDK and SYGVNS. This CDR3 comprises 13 residues. Trimming pared 3 bases from V and 3 bases from J, leaving 8 bases between. CDR3 sequence: CASSDHWDYGYTF. CDR3 coding DNA: TGTGCCAGCAGTGACCATTGGGACTATGGCTACACCTTC.

A few counts support this clonotype. The J gene is TRBJ2-1, the V gene TRBV7-8, with a weak D call TRBD1 (7 bases). The CDR3 consists of 12 residues. V shed 5 bases and J shed 10 bases, with 12 bases lying between them. CDR1 and CDR2 from the germline V gene are SGHVS and FQNEAQ. CDR3 nucleotide sequence: TGTGCCAGCAGCCCACAGGGGAGGGAGCAGTTCTTC. Amino acid sequence: CASSPQGREQFF.

The chain joins TRBV10-1 to TRBJ2-7; TRBD2 matches 8 bases. This CDR3 is 14 amino acids long. V lost 3 bases and J lost 3; bases outside the gene matches: 4. Germline V gene data show CDR1 as WNHNN and CDR2 as SYGVQD (reference sequence). This chain's CDR3 is CASSESSGSYEQYF. CDR3 nucleotide sequence: TGCGCCAGCAGTGAATCCAGCGGGAGCTACGAGCAGTACTTC.

This chain connects TRBV7-2 to TRBJ1-2; D uncertain. V gave up 4 bases and J gave up 4 bases, with 16 bases separating them. The germline V gene has CDR1 SGHTA and CDR2 FQGNSA. The CDR3 is 15 amino acids. Written as DNA, the CDR3 is TGTGCCAGCAGCTCCGGGTGGCAGACCAGCTATGGCTACACCTTC. Its protein product is CASSSGWQTSYGYTF.

A note on this clonotype: A read error may account for a junction end that differs from germline. The chain joins TRBV20-1 to TRBJ2-5, with 8 bases aligning to TRBD1. In germline, CDR1 is DFQATT, CDR2 SNEGSKA (reference sequence). The length of the CDR3 is 12 residues. This CDR3 is CSADRGSDEQCF. The CDR3 DNA reads TGCAGTGCTGACAGGGGATCCGACGAGCAGTGCTTC.

This clonotype has more than one count but fewer than ten. J is TRBJ1-2 and V is TRBV20-1; D is unclear. Trimming took off 6 bases at V and 2 bases at J, with 19 bases between the two ends. The germline V gene has CDR1 DFQATT and CDR2 SNEGSKA (reference sequence). CDR3 length: 15 residues. The CDR3 here is CSAENQTAGNYGYTF. The DNA of the CDR3 is TGCAGTGCCGAAAACCAGACGGCGGGGAACTATGGCTACACCTTC.

This chain joins TRBV20-1 and TRBJ2-5; 7 nucleotides agree with TRBD2. The V segment lost 0 bases and the J segment 3 bases; nucleotides outside the gene matches: 13. Per the germline V gene, CDR1 is DFQATT and CDR2 is SNEGSKA (reference sequence). This CDR3 has 17 amino acids. In DNA, the CDR3 is TGCAGTGCTAGAGATTTTTGGGCTAGCGGTCACGAAGAGACCCAGTACTTC. Translated, it gives CSARDFWASGHEETQYF.

V and J are TRBV20-1 and TRBJ2-7; tentatively, D is TRBD1 or TRBD2 (6 bases each). The CDR3 consists of 15 residues. Germline V CDR1 and CDR2: DFQATT, SNEGSKA (reference sequence). The V and J ends lost 0 bases and 6 bases respectively, with 18 bases between them. CDR3 DNA sequence: TGCAGTGCTAGAGACCCCAGGGGAGGCGAGGGCGAGCAGTACTTC. Translation gives CSARDPRGGEGEQYF.

Notes on this clonotype: At one end the junction does not follow the germline gene, possibly because of a read error. The chain employs TRBV4-3 and TRBJ1-1; D might be TRBD1 (5 bases). Germline V lookup: CDR1 LGHNA, CDR2 YSLEER. The CDR3 spans 16 residues. Written as DNA, the CDR3 is TGCGCCAGCAGCCAGCGACTTGGGGGTATGAACACTGCAGCTTTCTTT. Its translation: CASSQRLGGMNTAAFF.

Points on this clonotype: One end of the junction is discordant with germline, which a read error may explain. The V gene is TRBV27, the J gene TRBJ1-6, with no clear D. The germline gives CDR1 MNHEY, CDR2 SMNVEV (reference sequence). The CDR3 length is 14 residues. The CDR3 bases are TGTGCCAGCAGTTTAGTCTCTGAAAATTCACCCCCCCACTTT. This encodes CASSLVSENSPPHF.

This clonotype was seen a handful of times. The rearrangement uses TRBV12-3 or TRBV12-4 and TRBJ2-5, with 9 bases matching TRBD2. The J segment lost 6 bases and the V segment lost 3 bases, leaving 17 bases of the junction unmatched. This CDR3 region has 18 residues. The DNA of the CDR3 is TGTGCCAGCAGTTTTCTCCCGTTCGGCGGGGGGGCCGTACAGACCCAGTACTTC. It yields the protein CASSFLPFGGGAVQTQYF.

This chain links TRBV28 with TRBJ2-1; tentative D call: TRBD1 (6 bases). Trimming shortened V by 10 bases and J by 14 bases, and 18 bases separated the two germline ends. CDR3 size: 11 residues. From germline, CDR1 is MDHEN and CDR2 SYDVKM. The CDR3 reads CATVGQFSEFF. The DNA for the CDR3 is TGTGCCACCGTGGGACAATTTTCCGAGTTCTTC.

CDR3 in amino acids: CASSQGHDHNEQYF. In DNA, the CDR3 is TGTGCCAGCAGCCAGGGACATGACCACAATGAGCAGTACTTC. V gene TRBV4-2 combines with J gene TRBJ2-1; TRBD1 might be the D (6 bases). TRBJ2-7 explains the end of the DNA better; the J call may be wrong. Germline CDR1 and CDR2: LGHNA and YNFKEQ. This CDR3 contains 14 residues.

CDR3 in amino acids: CSARAMTEYQETQYF. CDR3 bases: TGCAGTGCTAGAGCCATGACTGAGTACCAAGAGACCCAGTACTTC. The chain carries TRBV20-1 and TRBJ2-5, with no clear D. Germline CDR1 reads DFQATT; CDR2 reads SNEGSKA (reference sequence). CDR3 size: 15 residues. Trimming took 1 base from V and 0 from J, leaving 12 bases between them.

Many counts were recorded for this clonotype. This may be a read error, as it is one base from a much larger clone. The V and J genes are TRBV9 and TRBJ1-2; D call uncertain. The CDR3 has 13 amino acids. V lost 3 bases, J lost 2 bases, and 8 bases lay in between. Germline assignment: CDR1 SGDLS and CDR2 YYNGEE. The CDR3 DNA sequence: TGTGCCAGCAGCGGAGAGGACAACTATGGCTACACCTTC. Protein: CASSGEDNYGYTF.

This clonotype was found a few times. With a much larger clone just one base away, this may be a read error. V usage is TRBV6-2 or TRBV6-3 and J usage is TRBJ2-7, with D unclear. The CDR3 contains 12 residues. Germline CDR1 MNHEY, CDR2 SVGEGT. Trimming removed 4 bases from V and 7 bases from J, with 11 bases in between. CDR3 coding DNA: TGTGCCAGCAGTTGGATCTACAATGAGCAGTACTTC. It specifies CASSWIYNEQYF.

As regards this clonotype: At one end, the junction sequence differs from germline, possibly due to a read error. The chain links TRBV2 to TRBJ2-3; 7 bases map to TRBD2. This CDR3 has 14 amino acids. CDR1 is SNHLY, CDR2 FYNNEI, per germline. CDR3 sequence reads: CASRRASGTDTRYF. CDR3 bases: TGTGCCAGCAGGCGGGCTAGCGGCACAGATACGCGGTATTTT. Full variable domain (remainder filled in from reference TRBV2 and TRBJ2-3): EPEVTQTPSHQVTQMGQEVILRCVPISNHLYFYWYRQILGQKVEFLVSFYNNEISEKSEIFDDQFSVERPDGSNFTLKIRSTKLEDSAMYFCASRRASGTDTRYFGPGTRLTVL.

V gene TRBV28 combines with J gene TRBJ1-2; D gene unclear. The CDR3 extends over 13 amino acids. The ends were cut back, 10 bases at V and 4 bases at J, with 16 bases in the middle. CDR1 MDHEN and CDR2 SYDVKM come from the germline V gene. CDR3 nucleotides: TGTGCCACCAACGACCCCTCCGGCTATGGCTACACCTTC. Its translation is CATNDPSGYGYTF.